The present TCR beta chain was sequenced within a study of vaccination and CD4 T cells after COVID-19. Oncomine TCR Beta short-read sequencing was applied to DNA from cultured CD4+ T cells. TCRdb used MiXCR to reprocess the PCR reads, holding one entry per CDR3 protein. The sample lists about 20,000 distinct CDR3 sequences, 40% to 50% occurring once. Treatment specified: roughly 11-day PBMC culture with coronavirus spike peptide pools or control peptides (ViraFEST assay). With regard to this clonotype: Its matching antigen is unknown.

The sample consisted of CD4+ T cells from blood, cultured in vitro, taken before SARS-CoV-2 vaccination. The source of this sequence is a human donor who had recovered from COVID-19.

The CDR3 reads CASSLASLKTSGGAHEQFF. CDR3 in DNA: TGTGCCAGCAGCTTAGCGTCCCTCAAGACTAGCGGGGGGGCCCATGAGCAGTTCTTC. V usage is TRBV7-9 and J usage is TRBJ2-1, with 14 nucleotides matching TRBD2. CDR1 is SEHNR, CDR2 FQNEAQ, per germline (reference sequence). CDR3 length: 19 amino acids. V was clipped by 0 bases and J by 8 bases; unmatched bases: 12.